This T cell receptor beta chain was sequenced for a study of vaccination effects on CD4 cells after COVID-19. Whole-study findings and limits: Marked clonal contraction was seen late after vaccination (in both infection- and vaccine-induced clones).

With the ViraFEST assay, the study expanded antigen-specific CD4+ T cells using viral peptide pools, then sequenced them. CD4+ T cell isolation took place after less than 13 days of culture. The infection with SARS-CoV-2 (confirmed by PCR) occurred in this person between March and December 2020. Peptides at roughly 10 ug/ml and IL-2 at 9 to 10 IU/ml were added to some 2 million PBMC per well. Sequencing was performed with immunoSEQ multiplex PCR; in TCRdb, only in-frame clones are kept and a portion is missing. The sample includes about 33,000 clones, around 69% seen only once; the top ten take about a sixth. Germline loops: CDR1 SGDLS, CDR2 YYNGEE. V was trimmed by 0 bases and J by 3 bases, leaving 9 bases between them. The CDR3 is made up of 15 amino acids. The table lists this clone with a count of one. Its specificity is not known.

The receptor's source is a human donor who had a prior SARS-CoV-2 infection. The V and J genes are TRBV9 and TRBJ1-4; the D gene is possibly TRBD1 (5 bases). The specimen was CD4+ T cells from PBMCs cultured with HCoV-NL63 spike peptides, collected before COVID-19 vaccination. The chain's CDR3 is CASSVEGRSNEKLFF. The CDR3 coding sequence is TGTGCCAGCAGCGTAGAGGGACGGTCTAATGAAAAACTGTTTTTT.